This T cell receptor beta chain was sequenced for a study of tumor and adjacent non-tumor tissue in lung cancer. No cell sorting was done before RNA was extracted from the tissue. From germline, CDR1 is SGHAT and CDR2 FQNNGV. The CDR3 runs to 16 residues. The library came from three nested PCR rounds adapted from ARM-PCR protocols. TCRdb recomputed calls from the multiplex PCR reads with MiXCR, one row per CDR3 protein. The sample includes fewer than 120,000 distinct CDR3 sequences, 84% of them seen just once. As concerns this clonotype: Compared with germline, one end of the junction differs, possibly owing to a read error.

The sequence came from a man in his 70s with non-small cell lung cancer. Sequenced sample: lung tumor tissue. This chain connects TRBV11-2 to TRBJ2-2; 7 bases map to TRBD1. DNA of the CDR3: TGTGGCAGCAGCTTAGTGGGCACAGGGGTTGACGTGGAGCTGTTTTTT. Residues: CGSSLVGTGVDVELFF.